The sequence of this T cell receptor (beta chain) was determined in a study of blood T cell repertoires in COVID-19. Study overall: Acute and convalescent COVID-19 specimens originated in the United States, Italy and Spain. The analysed material was cDNA or gDNA that came from T cells, B-cell-depleted T cells, or PBMCs.

Germline V gives CDR1 SGHNT, CDR2 YYREEE (reference sequence). V trimming: 4 bases; J trimming: 6 bases; junction bases outside the gene matches: 10. The CDR3 loop spans 16 amino acids. In the study's own analysis: Amplification from reference gene primers served as the basis for estimated nucleated cell counts. Profiling relied on immunoSEQ multiplex PCR, and the TCRdb table lists in-frame clones only, not all of them. That table supplies the V and J calls and clone size; D and trimming were determined from the DNA. The table lists 130,000 to 150,000 clones, 87% of them singletons. The source material was peripheral blood. This sequence originates from a woman in her forties or fifties with acute or convalescent COVID-19. The V call is TRBV5-4, the J call TRBJ2-1, with 10 nucleotides matching TRBD2. The CDR3 nucleotides are TGTGCCAGCAGCCCCTGGGGGACTAGCGTAGGCAATGAGCAGTTCTTC. Translating gives CASSPWGTSVGNEQFF. Combining the CDR3 with reference TRBV5-4 and TRBJ2-1 gives the whole variable domain ETGVTQSPTHLIKTRGQQVTLRCSSQSGHNTVSWYQQALGQGPQFIFQYYREEENGRGNFPPRFSGLQFPNYSSELNVNALELDDSALYLCASSPWGTSVGNEQFFGPGTRLTVL.